The rows below give T cell receptor beta chains drawn from one sample of a study of blood T cell repertoires in COVID-19. Generated by immunoSEQ multiplex PCR, the TCRdb table keeps only in-frame clones and is missing some. The repertoire holds approximately 260,000 clones, with 85% to 90% as singletons. The source material was peripheral blood. Source of these receptors: a middle-aged woman with acute or convalescent COVID-19. The CDR3 runs from the conserved cysteine through the conserved F or W. The D gene is left open where the match is weak. Rows give clone size only sometimes, using once, few, many, or a class for an expanded clone.

V: TRBV5-1; length: 12; size: once; D: .; J: TRBJ1-1; DNA: TGCGCCAGCTCAGGAGGGACCACTGAAGCTTTCTTT; CDR3: CASSGGTTEAFF
V: TRBV19; length: 15; size: few; D: .; J: TRBJ1-5; DNA: TGTGCCAGTAGTACCCCCGGCAGGCGGGGATCGCCCCAGCATTTT; CDR3: CASSTPGRRGSPQHF
V: TRBV3-1/TRBV3-2; length: 15; size: .; D: TRBD1; J: TRBJ2-5; DNA: TGTGCTACAATCCTGGAGGCAGGGGGCTTAGAGACCCAGTACTTC; CDR3: CATILEAGGLETQYF
V: TRBV12-5; length: 15; size: few; D: .; J: TRBJ2-1; DNA: TGTGCTAGTGGCTTCGGGGATGACTCCAACAATGAGCAGTTCTTC; CDR3: CASGFGDDSNNEQFF
V: TRBV9; length: 15; size: once; D: TRBD2; J: TRBJ2-5; DNA: TGTGCCAGCAGCGTAGGGGCTAGCGGGGGGGAGACCCAGTACTTC; CDR3: CASSVGASGGETQYF
V: TRBV19; length: 16; size: .; D: TRBD2; J: TRBJ2-1; DNA: TGTGCCAGTAGTATAATCCGCGGGGGCTCCTACAATGAGCAGTTCTTC; CDR3: CASSIIRGGSYNEQFF
V: TRBV18; length: 11; size: once; D: .; J: TRBJ2-1; DNA: TGTGCCAGCTCAATTAGTGATGAGCAGTTCTTC; CDR3: CASSISDEQFF
V: TRBV5-1; length: 15; size: .; D: .; J: TRBJ2-3; DNA: TGCGCCAGCAGGGGGGGGGCCGGGAACACAGATACGCAGTATTTT; CDR3: CASRGGAGNTDTQYF
V: TRBV15; length: 14; size: .; D: .; J: TRBJ2-3; DNA: TGTGCCACAGTCAGCGGGGAGGGCAGGGGTACGCAGTATTTT; CDR3: CATVSGEGRGTQYF
V: TRBV5-6; length: 15; size: few; D: TRBD1; J: TRBJ1-5; DNA: TGTGCCAGCAGCTTTTACAGGGGTCCCAATCAGCCCCAGCATTTT; CDR3: CASSFYRGPNQPQHF
V: TRBV25-1; length: 16; size: .; D: .; J: TRBJ1-1; DNA: TGTGCCAGCACCCTGGGGGCAGGGGATCTGAACACTGAAGCTTTCTTT; CDR3: CASTLGAGDLNTEAFF
V: TRBV19; length: 13; size: .; D: .; J: TRBJ2-5; DNA: TGTGCCAGTAGTATGGACAACCAAGAGACCCAGTACTTC; CDR3: CASSMDNQETQYF
V: TRBV14; length: 15; size: .; D: TRBD2; J: TRBJ2-3; DNA: TGTGCCAGCAGCCCTGGGGGGGTTTTCGCAGATACGCAGTATTTT; CDR3: CASSPGGVFADTQYF
V: TRBV30; length: 14; size: .; D: .; J: TRBJ1-4; DNA: TGTGCCTGGAAAAGGGGAGGGTCTAATGAAAAACTGTTTTTT; CDR3: CAWKRGGSNEKLFF
V: TRBV11-1; length: 13; size: .; D: TRBD1; J: TRBJ1-1; DNA: TGTGCCAGCAGCTCGGGACAGGGGTCTGAAGCTTTCTTT; CDR3: CASSSGQGSEAFF
V: TRBV6-5; length: 13; size: .; D: TRBD1; J: TRBJ2-1; DNA: TGTGCCAGCACTCGGACAGGGCTATATGAGCAGTTCTTC; CDR3: CASTRTGLYEQFF
V: TRBV7-9; length: 17; size: .; D: .; J: TRBJ2-5; DNA: TGTGCCAGCAGCTTAGCAAGGGACTCCCGAGGGAAAGAGACCCAGTACTTC; CDR3: CASSLARDSRGKETQYF
V: TRBV11-2; length: 12; size: .; D: TRBD2; J: TRBJ2-5; DNA: TGTGCCAGCAGGGGCGGGGGGAATACCCAGTACTTC; CDR3: CASRGGGNTQYF
V: TRBV7-8; length: 12; size: .; D: .; J: TRBJ1-2; DNA: TGTGCCAGCAGCCTACTGGACAGTACAGTCACCTTC; CDR3: CASSLLDSTVTF
V: TRBV20-1; length: 11; size: .; D: .; J: TRBJ2-3; DNA: TGCAGTGCTTTAGCCCGAGATACGCAGTATTTT; CDR3: CSALARDTQYF
V: TRBV5-6; length: 13; size: .; D: .; J: TRBJ1-2; DNA: TGTGCCAGCAGCTTGGGGGGAGCCTATGGCTACACCTTC; CDR3: CASSLGGAYGYTF
V: TRBV2; length: 13; size: .; D: .; J: TRBJ1-1; DNA: TGTGCCAGCAACCAGGCCCAGGTGGCTGAAGCTTTCTTT; CDR3: CASNQAQVAEAFF
V: TRBV4-1; length: 15; size: few; D: .; J: TRBJ1-2; DNA: TGCGCCAGCAGCCAAGTTGGGACACTTAACTATGGCTACACCTTC; CDR3: CASSQVGTLNYGYTF
V: TRBV12-3/TRBV12-4; length: 12; size: .; D: .; J: TRBJ1-5; DNA: TGTGCCAGCAGTTTCGGCAATCAGCCCCAGCATTTT; CDR3: CASSFGNQPQHF
V: TRBV5-1; length: 15; size: .; D: .; J: TRBJ1-2; DNA: TGCGCCAGCAGCTACAGCCGGACTACTAACTATGGCTACACCTTC; CDR3: CASSYSRTTNYGYTF
V: TRBV3-1/TRBV3-2; length: 13; size: .; D: TRBD1; J: TRBJ1-2; DNA: TGTGCCAGCAGCCAAAGGACAGGGTATGGCTACACCTTC; CDR3: CASSQRTGYGYTF
V: TRBV19; length: 11; size: .; D: .; J: TRBJ2-3; DNA: TGTGCCAGTAGTATTAGTTATACGCAGTATTTT; CDR3: CASSISYTQYF
V: TRBV9; length: 16; size: .; D: TRBD1; J: TRBJ1-4; DNA: TGTGCCAGCAGCGCAGAAGCGGCAGGGGGACATGAAAAACTGTTTTTT; CDR3: CASSAEAAGGHEKLFF
V: TRBV27; length: 17; size: .; D: TRBD1; J: TRBJ1-2; DNA: TGTGCCAGCAGTAGTGAAACGACAGGGGCGTTCGGCTATGGCTACACCTTC; CDR3: CASSSETTGAFGYGYTF
V: TRBV12-3/TRBV12-4; length: 13; size: .; D: .; J: TRBJ1-2; DNA: TGTGCCAGCAGTTTACAGGGGAGCGATGGCTACACCTTC; CDR3: CASSLQGSDGYTF
V: TRBV7-9; length: 17; size: .; D: TRBD1; J: TRBJ2-6; DNA: TGTGCCAGCAGACCCCCGACAGGGGGCGTTGGGGCCAACGTCCTGACTTTC; CDR3: CASRPPTGGVGANVLTF
V: TRBV2; length: 16; size: .; D: TRBD1; J: TRBJ1-4; DNA: TGTGCCAGCAGCGAGAATCCGGCAGGGGGTTACGAAAAACTGTTTTTT; CDR3: CASSENPAGGYEKLFF
V: TRBV14; length: 15; size: once; D: .; J: TRBJ1-2; DNA: TGTGCCAGCAGCCAAGTCTGGAAGGGAGTCTATGGCTACACCTTC; CDR3: CASSQVWKGVYGYTF
V: TRBV18; length: 17; size: .; D: TRBD1; J: TRBJ1-6; DNA: TGTGCCAGCTCACCACCGGGGTTCTTGACAGGGAATTCACCCCTCCACTTT; CDR3: CASSPPGFLTGNSPLHF
V: TRBV30; length: 16; size: .; D: .; J: TRBJ1-3; DNA: TGTGCCTGGAGTAAACAAACAGGGTTCTCTGGAAACACCATATATTTT; CDR3: CAWSKQTGFSGNTIYF
V: TRBV5-1; length: 14; size: .; D: TRBD1; J: TRBJ1-1; DNA: TGCGCCAGCAGCCCGCGGGACAGGGCCACTGAAGCTTTCTTT; CDR3: CASSPRDRATEAFF
V: TRBV5-8; length: 11; size: .; D: .; J: TRBJ2-1; DNA: TGTGCCAGCAGCGTACGGAGCGAGCAGTTCTTC; CDR3: CASSVRSEQFF